This T cell receptor (beta chain) was documented in a study of cytomegalovirus exposure and HLA in healthy donors. Study findings and constraints: A link between a missense DCLRE1C variant and TCR beta V- and J-gene trimming emerged from a later analysis. In a later analysis, TCR association rates varied by HLA locus: DRB1 most, HLA-C fewest.

Use of 60 Vbeta and 13 Jbeta primers characterized the PCR. Using immunoSEQ multiplex PCR, the repertoire was profiled, and TCRdb retains in-frame clones only, with some absent. The sample includes about 130,000 clones, 65% to 75% of them seen just once. A word on this clone: Antigen: not known.

Germline-derived CDR1 and CDR2 are SGHNT and YENEEA. Trimming cost V 1 base and J 6 bases, with 14 bases left between them. The CDR3 contains 15 residues. The sample comprised PBMCs. The chain has TRBV11-3 and TRBJ2-3, with D possibly matching TRBD2 (5 bases). This sequence originates from a woman aged 45-65 years in good health and CMV-seropositive. For the CDR3, the DNA is TGTGCCAGCAGCTTAGGTAGCGAGGTATCGGATACGCAGTATTTT. It codes for CASSLGSEVSDTQYF.